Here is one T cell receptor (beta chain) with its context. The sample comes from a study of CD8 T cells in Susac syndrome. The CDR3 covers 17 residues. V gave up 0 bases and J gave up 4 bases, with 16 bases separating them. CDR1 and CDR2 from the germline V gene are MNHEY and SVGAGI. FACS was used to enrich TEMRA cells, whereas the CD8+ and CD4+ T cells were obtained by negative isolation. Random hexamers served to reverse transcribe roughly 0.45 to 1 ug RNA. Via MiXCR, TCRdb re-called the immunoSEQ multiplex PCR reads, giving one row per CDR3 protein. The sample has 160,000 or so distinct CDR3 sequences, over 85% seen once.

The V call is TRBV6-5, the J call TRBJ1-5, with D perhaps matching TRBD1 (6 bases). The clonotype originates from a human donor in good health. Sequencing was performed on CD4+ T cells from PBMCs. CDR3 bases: TGTGCCAGCAGTTACTCCCCCCTCGGGACACCAAATCAGCCCCAGCATTTT. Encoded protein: CASSYSPLGTPNQPQHF.